Listed here are 6 T cell receptor beta chains from one sample, sequenced in a study of T cell clonality in common variable immunodeficiency. Study-level points and caveats: Reportedly, TCR beta sequences from common variable immunodeficiency showed fewer deletions and N-nucleotide insertions.

Sequenced by immunoSEQ multiplex PCR; TCRdb stores in-frame clones only, minus some. The sample is made up of about 25,000 clones, none counted only once. The antigens of these receptors remain unknown. The sample taken for sequencing was peripheral blood mononuclear cells. The receptor source for this set is a human donor with common variable immunodeficiency.

This clone was counted between two and nine times. Coverage ceases 3 residues before the CDR3 finishes, and the germline J gene fills in the end. The chain uses TRBV7-9 and TRBJ1-1, with TRBD1 as a possible D gene (6 bases). Trimming took off 4 bases at V and 0 bases at J, with 12 bases between the two ends. Germline values: CDR1 SEHNR, CDR2 FQNEAQ (reference sequence). The CDR3 is made up of 15 amino acids. CDR3 DNA (partial): TGTGCCAGCAGCTCGAACAGGGCCGTGAACACTGAA. Protein sequence: CASSSNRAVNTE. In full, the CDR3 reads CASSSNRAVNTEAFF.

This clone was seen more than once but under ten times. The CDR3 goes on 3 residues after the read ends, and that part is filled in from the germline J gene. The V call is TRBV11-2, the J call TRBJ2-5; 9 bases are a match to TRBD2. CDR1 SGHAT and CDR2 FQNNGV come from the germline V gene. Trimming took 5 bases from V and 5 from J; bases not matched to a gene: 6. The CDR3 covers 14 residues. Partial CDR3 DNA: TGTGCCAGCAGCCTGACTAGCGGTGGTGAGACC. The encoded protein is CASSLTSGGET. The full CDR3 protein reads CASSLTSGGETQYF. The whole variable domain, remainder taken from reference TRBV11-2 and TRBJ2-5, is EAGVAQSPRYKIIEKRQSVAFWCNPISGHATLYWYQQILGQGPKLLIQFQNNGVVDDSQLPKDRFSAERLKGVDSTLKIQPAKLEDSAVYLCASSLTSGGETQYFGPGTRLLVL.

In this sample, this clone turned up many times. The read ends 3 residues shy of where the CDR3 ends; the end is completed using the germline J gene. The chain couples TRBV20-1 to TRBJ2-1; 8 nucleotides match TRBD2. The CDR3 is 14 amino acids. CDR1 and CDR2 (germline): DFQATT, SNEGSKA (reference sequence). Trimming removed 1 base from V and 6 bases from J; junction bases left unmatched: 5. Here the CDR3 reads CSARVGGLGNEQFF. The CDR3 DNA, read in part, is TGCAGTGCTAGAGTCGGGGGACTAGGCAATGAG.

This clone showed up just a few times. Read coverage stops 3 residues before the CDR3 terminus; the germline J gene supplies the remainder. The J gene is TRBJ2-3, the V gene TRBV18, with a weak D call TRBD1 (5 bases). Trimming took 3 bases from V and 4 from J, leaving 14 bases between them. This CDR3 is built from 15 residues. Germline CDR1 and CDR2: KGHSH and LQKENI. Incomplete CDR3 DNA: TGTGCCAGCTCACCGGCTGGGGCTGGCGCAGATACG. Translated: CASSPAGAGADT. The complete CDR3 protein is CASSPAGAGADTQYF.

This clone was found many times. The missing CDR3 end, 3 residues past where the read stops, is filled in from the germline J gene. The J gene is TRBJ2-3, the V gene TRBV7-6; 9 positions agree with TRBD2. Germline CDR1 and CDR2: SGHVS and FNYEAQ. The V segment lost 4 bases and the J segment 5 bases; nucleotides outside the gene matches: 7. This CDR3 comprises 15 residues. CDR3 amino acids: CASSSLAGVRDTQYF. Partial CDR3 DNA: TGTGCCAGCAGCTCGTTAGCGGGAGTGAGAGATACG.

This clone was seen only a few times. From the germline J gene comes the end of the CDR3, since the read stops 3 residues before it. The chain is built from TRBV7-3 and TRBJ2-1; the D is unclear. The germline V and J ends were trimmed by 5 bases and 2 bases, with 13 bases remaining between them. The germline gives CDR1 SGHTA, CDR2 FQGTGA. The CDR3 extends over 15 amino acids. CDR3 amino acids: CASSPGQVTYNEQFF. The CDR3 bases that were read are TGTGCCAGCAGCCCTGGGCAGGTAACCTACAATGAG.